The source of this TCR beta chain is a study of cytomegalovirus exposure and HLA in healthy donors. Overall study findings and caveats: A later analysis linked a missense variant in DCLRE1C to the trimming of TCR beta V and J genes. CMV antigen specificity was confirmed in vitro for three CMV-associated chains. CMV serostatus stood as the only immune exposure information on hand. Prediction of most subjects' HLA-A and HLA-B alleles by TCR beta sequences was reportedly accurate.

Comments on this clone: No antigen is known for it.

In the PCR, 60 Vbeta and 13 Jbeta primers were used. Libraries were prepared by immunoSEQ multiplex PCR; TCRdb keeps only in-frame clonotypes and omits some of them. The sample has some 35,000 clones, nearly 55% seen once. CDR3 size: 13 residues. V was cut by 0 bases and J by 15 bases, with 15 bases left in between. Germline CDR1 MNHNS, CDR2 SASEGT. The genes are TRBV6-1 and TRBJ1-5, with D tentatively TRBD1 (6 bases). Sequencing was performed on PBMCs. This TCR came from a woman between 40 and 55 years old in good health and CMV-seropositive. The CDR3 spells CASSEAGAALSHF. For the CDR3, the DNA is TGTGCCAGCAGTGAAGCGGGGGCAGCCTTATCGCATTTT.